These 21 T cell receptor beta chains were all obtained from the same sample, sequenced in a study of blood T cell repertoires in COVID-19. Measured with immunoSEQ multiplex PCR; TCRdb has only the in-frame clones, and not every one. Counted here are over 65,000 clones, 65% to 90% occurring once; the ten biggest clones make up approximately 44%. Sequencing was performed on peripheral blood. These receptors all stem from a man older than 75 with acute or convalescent COVID-19.

The V call is TRBV18, the J call TRBJ1-1; 9 bases fit TRBD1. After removal of 3 bases from V and 3 bases from J, the junction contained 5 bases not matched to a gene. The CDR3 has 15 amino acids. Germline V gene data show CDR1 as KGHSH and CDR2 as LQKENI. CDR3: CASSPSTGGYTEAFF. The CDR3 nucleotides are TGTGCCAGCTCACCTTCCACAGGGGGCTACACTGAAGCTTTCTTT.

The chain recombines TRBV19 with TRBJ2-2, with TRBD1 as a possible D gene (6 bases). The CDR3 spans 14 residues. With 6 bases removed from V and 4 bases from J, the gap between germline ends came to 12 bases. Looked up from germline, CDR1 is LNHDA and CDR2 is SQIVND (reference sequence). The CDR3 bases are TGTGCCAGTAGGTTACAGGGCGGCACCGGGGAGCTGTTTTTT. The encoded protein is CASRLQGGTGELFF.

The rearrangement links TRBV19 to TRBJ2-3; D is uncertain. CDR1 and CDR2 from the germline V gene are LNHDA and SQIVND (reference sequence). V was clipped by 3 bases and J by 6 bases, with 10 bases between them. The CDR3 spans 13 residues. The CDR3 reads CASSIRLRDTQYF. The CDR3 DNA sequence: TGTGCCAGTAGTATTCGGTTGCGCGATACGCAGTATTTT.

The chain couples TRBV27 to TRBJ1-4; no reliable D call. CDR1 is MNHEY and CDR2 is SMNVEV in the germline V gene (reference sequence). With 5 bases removed from V and 0 bases from J, the gap between germline ends came to 10 bases. CDR3 length equals 15 residues. The CDR3 DNA sequence: TGTGCCAGCAGTCCGAAGAGGACAACTAATGAAAAACTGTTTTTT. Amino acids: CASSPKRTTNEKLFF. The full variable domain, completed using reference TRBV27 and TRBJ1-4, is EAQVTQNPRYLITVTGKKLTVTCSQNMNHEYMSWYRQDPGLGLRQIYYSMNVEVTDKGDVPEGYKVSRKEKRNFPLILESPSPNQTSLYFCASSPKRTTNEKLFFGSGTQLSVL.

This clone has at least ten counts. The chain couples TRBV18 to TRBJ1-1; 7 nucleotides align to TRBD1. The CDR3 spans 15 residues. The germline gives CDR1 KGHSH, CDR2 LQKENI. Germline trimming cut 4 bases from V and 0 bases from J; bases unmatched to any gene: 5. For the CDR3, the DNA is TGTGCCAGCTCACAACAGGGGAAGATGAACACTGAAGCTTTCTTT. Translating it yields CASSQQGKMNTEAFF.

The chain employs TRBV6-6 and TRBJ1-1, with 12 bases identical to TRBD1. The CDR3 spans 15 residues. Trimming cost V 6 bases and J 6 bases; bases outside gene matches: 8. The germline CDR1 and CDR2 sequences are MNHNY and SVGAGI (reference sequence). The CDR3 sequence: CASSSPGTGGSEAFF. In DNA, the CDR3 is TGTGCCAGCAGCTCACCGGGGACAGGGGGCTCTGAAGCTTTCTTT.

The chain employs TRBV2 and TRBJ1-1; the D gene is possibly TRBD1 (5 bases). Trimming cost V 7 bases and J 1 base, with 10 bases left between them. This CDR3 spans 13 amino acids. Germline CDR1 is SNHLY and CDR2 is FYNNEI. The CDR3 DNA follows: TGTGCCAGCAACTTACAGGAGAACACTGAAGCTTTCTTT. Amino acid sequence: CASNLQENTEAFF.

The chain joins TRBV11-2 to TRBJ1-2; 7 bases line up with TRBD1. Germline-derived CDR1 and CDR2 are SGHAT and FQNNGV. V lost 7 bases and J lost 1; bases outside the gene matches: 6. This CDR3 comprises 14 residues. The CDR3 DNA reads TGTGCCAGCACTCAGCCAGGGGGTAACTATGGCTACACCTTC. Translation: CASTQPGGNYGYTF.

The rearrangement links TRBV3-1 (or the pseudogene TRBV3-2) to TRBJ2-3; 13 bases are a match to TRBD2. CDR1 LGHDT and CDR2 YNNKEL come from the germline V gene (reference sequence). This CDR3 region has 17 residues. With 0 bases clipped from V and 6 bases from J, the junction kept 6 bases outside the gene matches. CDR3 amino acids: CASSQDPTSGRVDTQYF. The CDR3 nucleotides read TGTGCCAGCAGCCAAGATCCTACTAGCGGGAGGGTGGATACGCAGTATTTT.

Regarding this clone: One junction end disagrees with the germline gene, perhaps due to a read error. The chain has TRBV2 and TRBJ1-2; a possible D gene is TRBD1 (5 bases). This CDR3 comprises 12 residues. Germline CDR1 reads SNHLY; CDR2 reads FYNNEI. The CDR3 DNA reads TGTGCCAGCAGCCTCAACCCGCCAGGGTTTTCCTTC. This codes for CASSLNPPGFSF.

The gene calls are TRBV3-1 (or the pseudogene TRBV3-2) and TRBJ2-7; TRBD2 is a possible D gene (6 bases). The CDR3 is 13 residues long. Germline V gene sequence: CDR1 LGHDT, CDR2 YNNKEL (reference sequence). Trimming shortened V by 1 base and J by 6 bases, and 10 bases separated the two germline ends. The CDR3 loop reads CASSQGGGLEQYF. Written as DNA, the CDR3 is TGTGCCAGCAGCCAAGGCGGAGGGCTCGAGCAGTACTTC.

The chain employs TRBV12-5 and TRBJ1-2; the D gene is possibly TRBD1 (5 bases). The germline gives CDR1 LGHNT, CDR2 FRNRAP. The CDR3 runs to 13 residues. Trimming stripped 6 bases from V and 5 bases from J, with 13 bases between. CDR3 region: CASGLDRGYGYTF. In DNA form, the CDR3 reads TGTGCTAGTGGCCTGGACCGGGGGTATGGCTACACCTTC. The complete variable domain, with remaining parts taken from reference TRBV12-5 and TRBJ1-2, reads DARVTQTPRHKVTEMGQEVTMRCQPILGHNTVFWYRQTMMQGLELLAYFRNRAPLDDSGMPKDRFSAEMPDATLATLKIQPSEPRDSAVYFCASGLDRGYGYTFGSGTRLTVV.

With regard to this clone: Sequence at one end of the junction differs from germline and may be a read error. The rearrangement uses TRBV7-9 and TRBJ1-6, with D maybe TRBD1 (5 bases). The CDR3 covers 15 residues. Germline CDR1 reads SEHNR; CDR2 reads FQNEAQ (reference sequence). The CDR3: CASSPETVPNSPLHF. CDR3 nucleotides: TGTGCCAGCAGCCCAGAGACAGTCCCAAATTCTCCCCTCCACTTT.

The chain carries TRBV12-3 or TRBV12-4 and TRBJ2-5; D is uncertain. The ends were cut back, 0 bases at V and 5 bases at J, with 7 bases in the middle. The CDR3 loop spans 13 amino acids. CDR3 in amino acids: CASSLARSETQYF. DNA for the CDR3: TGTGCCAGCAGTTTAGCGCGTTCGGAGACCCAGTACTTC.

The rearrangement joins TRBV19 to TRBJ2-6; 8 bases are a match to TRBD1. Trimming removed 5 bases from V and 7 bases from J; junction bases left unmatched: 7. Looked up from germline, CDR1 is LNHDA and CDR2 is SQIVND (reference sequence). This CDR3 is built from 15 residues. CDR3 DNA: TGTGCCAGTAGTGAAGGGACAGGTCGTGCCAACGTCCTGACTTTC. It specifies CASSEGTGRANVLTF.

This clone was seen only a few times. The chain employs TRBV7-9 and TRBJ1-6; TRBD1 matches 7 bases. The germline CDR1 and CDR2 sequences are SEHNR and FQNEAQ (reference sequence). The CDR3 covers 15 residues. The junction had 2 bases not matched to a gene; V was cut back by 0 bases and J by 6 bases. For the CDR3, the DNA is TGTGCCAGCAGCTTAGCAGGGGGCGGTAATTCACCCCTCCACTTT. Amino acids: CASSLAGGGNSPLHF. Together with reference TRBV7-9 and TRBJ1-6, the CDR3 gives the full variable domain: DTGVSQNPRHKITKRGQNVTFRCDPISEHNRLYWYRQTLGQGPEFLTYFQNEAQLEKSRLLSDRFSAERPKGSFSTLEIQRTEQGDSAMYLCASSLAGGGNSPLHFGNGTRLTVT.

The CDR3 bases are TGTGCCAGCAGCCAACGGCAGGGAACTGGGGAGCTGTTTTTT. Its protein product is CASSQRQGTGELFF. The gene calls are TRBV14 and TRBJ2-2, with D tentatively TRBD1 (5 bases). The CDR3 runs to 14 residues. Trimming left V 2 bases short and J 8 bases short, with 12 bases between. Germline CDR1 and CDR2: SGHDN and FVKESK.

The J gene is TRBJ1-6, the V gene TRBV7-2; TRBD1 matches 8 bases. This CDR3 comprises 15 residues. J lost 7 bases, V lost 3 bases, and 5 bases had no gene match. Looked up from germline, CDR1 is SGHTA and CDR2 is FQGNSA. CDR3 loop: CASSFQGAMNSPLHF. In DNA form, the CDR3 reads TGTGCCAGCAGCTTTCAGGGGGCAATGAATTCACCCCTCCACTTT.

The V gene is TRBV16, the J gene TRBJ1-1, with 7 bases aligning to TRBD1. CDR1 is KGHSY, CDR2 FQNENV, per germline. This CDR3 has 14 residues. J gave up 5 bases and V 4 bases, and 7 bases lay outside the gene matches. This chain's CDR3 is CASSLLQGRTEAFF. The CDR3 region has the DNA TGTGCCAGCAGCCTGTTACAGGGGCGGACTGAAGCTTTCTTT.

This chain connects TRBV4-1 to TRBJ2-7; TRBD2 might be the D (6 bases). V lost 0 bases, J lost 4 bases, and 13 bases lay in between. This CDR3 is built from 15 residues. CDR1 and CDR2 (germline): MGHRA, YSYEKL. CDR3 residues: CASSQEKTRGYEQYF. DNA for the CDR3: TGCGCCAGCAGCCAAGAAAAGACTAGAGGGTACGAGCAGTACTTC.

This chain connects TRBV18 to TRBJ1-3, with D possibly TRBD1 on 5 matching bases. V was cut by 2 bases and J by 0 bases, with 5 bases left in between. Germline loops: CDR1 KGHSH, CDR2 LQKENI. The CDR3 loop spans 14 amino acids. CDR3 in amino acids: CASSPDSSGNTIYF. Written as DNA, the CDR3 is TGTGCCAGCTCACCAGACAGCTCTGGAAACACCATATATTTT.